This is a list of T cell receptor beta chains from one sample in a study of shared clonotypes between healthy human individuals. The assay was immunoSEQ multiplex PCR, and TCRdb's table has in-frame clones only and misses some. The data hold roughly 300,000 clones, with about 73% observed a single time. The sequenced sample consisted of memory CD4+ T cells sorted from blood. The receptors shown here come from a man aged 25 to 40 in good health. CDR3s include the opening cysteine and the closing phenylalanine or tryptophan. The order of the fields is V gene, CDR3 protein.

v_call: TRBV5-1; cdr3_aa: CASRGIREVNTEAFF
v_call: TRBV4-2; cdr3_aa: CASSQVGLAGGLETQYF
v_call: TRBV2; cdr3_aa: CASSKQGLDTEAFF
v_call: TRBV5-1; cdr3_aa: CASSLGQASNEQYF
v_call: TRBV5-4; cdr3_aa: CASSLGRGGYEQYF
v_call: TRBV29-1; cdr3_aa: CSVQGQGGSYEQYF
v_call: TRBV4-2; cdr3_aa: CASSSLTSGVAYEQYF
v_call: TRBV5-4; cdr3_aa: CASSLQSAGGLYF
v_call: TRBV6-5; cdr3_aa: CASSYAGTPGETQYF
v_call: TRBV5-1; cdr3_aa: CASSLVSGANVLTF
v_call: TRBV14; cdr3_aa: CASSQVTGFGNTIYF
v_call: TRBV6-5; cdr3_aa: CASEDSGEQYF
v_call: TRBV6-5; cdr3_aa: CASGASGRVYEQYF
v_call: TRBV5-4; cdr3_aa: CASSLGGRRGENYGYTF